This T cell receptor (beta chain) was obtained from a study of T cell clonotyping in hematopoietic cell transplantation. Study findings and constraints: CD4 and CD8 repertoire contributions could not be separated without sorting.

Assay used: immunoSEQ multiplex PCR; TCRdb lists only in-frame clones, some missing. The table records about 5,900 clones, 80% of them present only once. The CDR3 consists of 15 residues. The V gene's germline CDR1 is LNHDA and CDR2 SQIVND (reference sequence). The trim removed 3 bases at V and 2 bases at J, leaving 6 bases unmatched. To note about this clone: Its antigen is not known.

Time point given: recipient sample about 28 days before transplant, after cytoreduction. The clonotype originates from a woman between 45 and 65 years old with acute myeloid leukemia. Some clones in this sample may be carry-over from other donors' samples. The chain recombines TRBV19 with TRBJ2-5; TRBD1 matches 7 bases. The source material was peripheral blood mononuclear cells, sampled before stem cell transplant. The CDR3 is CASSISPGQQETQYF. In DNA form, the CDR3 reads TGTGCCAGTAGTATCTCACCGGGACAGCAAGAGACCCAGTACTTC.